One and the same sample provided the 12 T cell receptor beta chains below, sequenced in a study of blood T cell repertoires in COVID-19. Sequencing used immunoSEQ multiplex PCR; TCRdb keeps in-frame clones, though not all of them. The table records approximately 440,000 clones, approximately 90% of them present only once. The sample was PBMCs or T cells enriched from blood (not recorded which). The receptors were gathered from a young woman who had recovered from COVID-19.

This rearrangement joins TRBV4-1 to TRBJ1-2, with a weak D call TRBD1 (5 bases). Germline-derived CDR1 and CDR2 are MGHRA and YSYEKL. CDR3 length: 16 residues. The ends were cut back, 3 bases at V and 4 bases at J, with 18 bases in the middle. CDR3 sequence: CASSQVGGALRYGYTF. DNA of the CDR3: TGCGCCAGCAGCCAGGTAGGCGGGGCACTCCGCTATGGCTACACCTTC.

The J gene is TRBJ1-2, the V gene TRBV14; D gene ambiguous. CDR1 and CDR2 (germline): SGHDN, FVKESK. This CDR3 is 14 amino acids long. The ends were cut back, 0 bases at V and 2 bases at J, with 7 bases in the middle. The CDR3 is CASSQDSGNYGYTF. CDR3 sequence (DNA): TGTGCCAGCAGCCAAGATAGCGGGAACTATGGCTACACCTTC.

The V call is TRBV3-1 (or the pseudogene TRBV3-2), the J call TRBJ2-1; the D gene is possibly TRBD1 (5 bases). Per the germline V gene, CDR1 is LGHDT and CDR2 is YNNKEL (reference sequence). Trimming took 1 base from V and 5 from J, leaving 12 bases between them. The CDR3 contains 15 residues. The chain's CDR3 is CASSQGGRANNEQFF. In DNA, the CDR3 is TGTGCCAGCAGCCAAGGGGGCAGGGCCAACAATGAGCAGTTCTTC.

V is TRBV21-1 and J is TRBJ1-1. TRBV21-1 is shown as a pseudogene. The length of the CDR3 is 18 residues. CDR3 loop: CASSHAFREGDMNTEAFF. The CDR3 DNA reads TGTGCCAGCAGCCACGCTTTCCGGGAAGGTGACATGAACACTGAAGCTTTCTTT.

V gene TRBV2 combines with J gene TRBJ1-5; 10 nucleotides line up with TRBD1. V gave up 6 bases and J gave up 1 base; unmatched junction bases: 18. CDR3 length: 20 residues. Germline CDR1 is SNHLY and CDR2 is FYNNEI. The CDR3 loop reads CASRARQGALDGGSNQPQHF. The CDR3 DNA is TGTGCCAGCAGAGCCAGACAGGGGGCGCTGGACGGAGGGAGCAATCAGCCCCAGCATTTT.

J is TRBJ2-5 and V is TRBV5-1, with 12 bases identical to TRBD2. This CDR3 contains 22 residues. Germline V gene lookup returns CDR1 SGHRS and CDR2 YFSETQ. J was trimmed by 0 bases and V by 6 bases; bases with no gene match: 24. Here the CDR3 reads CASIKGQPYRLAGAVYQETQYF. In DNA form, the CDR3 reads TGCGCCAGCATTAAAGGGCAGCCCTATAGACTAGCGGGGGCCGTGTACCAAGAGACCCAGTACTTC.

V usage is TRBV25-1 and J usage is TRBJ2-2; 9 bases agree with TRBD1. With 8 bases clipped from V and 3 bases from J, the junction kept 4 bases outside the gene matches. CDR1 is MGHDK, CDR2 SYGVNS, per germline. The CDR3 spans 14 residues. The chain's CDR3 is CASGDREDTGELFF. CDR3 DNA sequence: TGTGCCAGCGGGGACAGGGAGGACACCGGGGAGCTGTTTTTT.

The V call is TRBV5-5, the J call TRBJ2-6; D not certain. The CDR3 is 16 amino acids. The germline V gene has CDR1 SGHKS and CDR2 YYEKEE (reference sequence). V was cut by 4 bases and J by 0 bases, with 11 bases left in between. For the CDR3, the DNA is TGTGCCAGCAGCCAAGGATGGAGCTCTGGGGCCAACGTCCTGACTTTC. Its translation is CASSQGWSSGANVLTF.

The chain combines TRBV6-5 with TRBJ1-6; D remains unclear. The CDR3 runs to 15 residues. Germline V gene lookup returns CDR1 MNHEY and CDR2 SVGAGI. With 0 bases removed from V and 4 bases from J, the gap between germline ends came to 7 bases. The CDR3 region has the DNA TGTGCCAGCAGTTACTCGAGAGGGTATAATTCACCCCTCCACTTT. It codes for CASSYSRGYNSPLHF.

The CDR3 reads CASSPGLNTEAFF. The DNA of the CDR3 is TGTGCCAGCAGCCCGGGATTGAACACTGAAGCTTTCTTT. This chain uses TRBV2 with TRBJ1-1; D is unresolved. Trimming took 6 bases from V and 0 from J, leaving 8 bases between them. The CDR3 extends over 13 amino acids. Germline loops: CDR1 SNHLY, CDR2 FYNNEI.

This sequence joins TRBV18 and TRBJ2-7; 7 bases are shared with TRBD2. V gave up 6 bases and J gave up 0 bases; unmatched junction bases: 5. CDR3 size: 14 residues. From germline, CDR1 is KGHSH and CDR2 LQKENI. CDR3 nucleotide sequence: TGTGCCAGCTCCTGGGGGGGTACCTCCTACGAGCAGTACTTC. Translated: CASSWGGTSYEQYF.

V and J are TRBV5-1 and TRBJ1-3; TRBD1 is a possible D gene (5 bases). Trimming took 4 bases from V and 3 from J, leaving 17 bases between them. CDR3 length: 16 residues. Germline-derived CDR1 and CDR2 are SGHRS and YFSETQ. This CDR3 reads CASSLGGTNFGNTIYF. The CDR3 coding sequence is TGCGCCAGCAGCCTCGGGGGGACTAACTTTGGAAACACCATATATTTT.